This TCR beta chain was recovered during a study of blood T cell repertoires in COVID-19. Authors' processing steps: How many nucleated cells were present was estimated from reference gene primer amplification. Using immunoSEQ multiplex PCR, the repertoire was profiled, and TCRdb retains in-frame clones only, with some absent. V, J and clone size reflect that table, while D and trimming were determined from the DNA. The data hold 250,000 or so clones, with approximately 80% observed a single time. This CDR3 comprises 12 residues. In germline, CDR1 is MNHEY, CDR2 SVGAGI. The V and J ends lost 5 bases and 4 bases, in that order; junction bases with no gene match: 2. Participants, about 18 to 100 years old, spanned 25 or so US areas. Participants were placed into cohorts based on the clinical history they reported.

The receptor was derived from a man aged 55 to 69 who had recovered from COVID-19. Material for sequencing was PBMCs or T cells enriched from blood (not recorded which). The rearrangement joins TRBV6-5 to TRBJ2-7; TRBD1 aligns across 7 bases. In DNA, the CDR3 is TGTGCCAGCAGTCCGGGACAGTACGAGCAGTACTTC. Translation gives CASSPGQYEQYF.